This T cell receptor beta chain was captured in a study of control samples from healthy donors and cancer patients. The data were produced by immunoSEQ multiplex PCR, yet TCRdb's version contains in-frame clones alone and is incomplete. The repertoire holds about 18,000 clones, with around four fifths as singletons. The source of this sequence is a woman between 70 and 85 years old with lung cancer. Sequencing used PBMCs.

The CDR3 DNA is TGTGCCAGCAGCCCAACCACCGGGACCCGATACGAGCAGTACTTC. As protein: CASSPTTGTRYEQYF. The chain couples TRBV7-6 to TRBJ2-7; the D call may be TRBD1 or TRBD2 (5 bases each). Germline lookup yields CDR1 SGHVS and CDR2 FNYEAQ. The CDR3 has 15 amino acids. V shed 5 bases and J shed 4 bases, with 18 bases lying between them.